This T cell receptor beta chain was identified in a study of blood T cell repertoires in COVID-19. Study details: Sources were T cells, B-cell-depleted T cells, or PBMCs; the material itself was cDNA or gDNA.

Clones were read by immunoSEQ multiplex PCR, and TCRdb kept only the in-frame ones, dropping some. The data hold more than 200,000 clones, with roughly 80% observed a single time. The CDR3 length is 13 residues. In germline, CDR1 is WNHNN, CDR2 SYGVQD (reference sequence). With 4 bases removed from V and 14 bases from J, the gap between germline ends came to 20 bases. Followed over time, Seattle patients had been enrolled while infection was active. The rearrangement links TRBV10-1 to TRBJ1-2; a possible D gene is TRBD1 (5 bases). The sequenced sample was peripheral blood. This clonotype originated in a woman of 80 years or more with COVID-19, enrolled during active disease. The CDR3: CASSASVVGHPTF. In DNA, the CDR3 is TGCGCCAGCAGTGCTTCGGTGGTGGGGCACCCTACCTTC.